This is a list of T cell receptor beta chains from one sample in a study of blood T cell repertoires in COVID-19. Repertoires were generated with immunoSEQ multiplex PCR, while TCRdb's copy carries only in-frame clones and drops some. The repertoire holds approximately 290,000 clones, with around 85% as singletons. The sample consisted of peripheral blood. These receptors were collected from a human donor with COVID-19, enrolled during active disease. The donor label of this sample is uncertain. Each CDR3 is given with its conserved first and last residue. The D gene is left open where the match is weak. Part of the rows lack a size; the others show once, few, many or a class for expanded clones.

TRBV27	TRBJ1-4	.	.	CASSLGSGASREKLFF	TGTGCCAGCAGTTTGGGGTCTGGGGCTAGTAGGGAAAAACTGTTTTTT
TRBV6-4	TRBJ1-5	few	.	CASSGAGDGNQPQHF	TGTGCCAGCAGTGGAGCAGGGGATGGCAATCAGCCCCAGCATTTT
TRBV2	TRBJ2-2	.	.	CATSAALGTGELFF	TGTGCCACCTCTGCGGCGCTCGGGACCGGGGAGCTGTTTTTT
TRBV7-2	TRBJ1-5	.	.	CASSLTGIYNQPQHF	TGTGCCAGCAGCTTAACAGGGATCTACAATCAGCCCCAGCATTTT
TRBV12-3/TRBV12-4	TRBJ2-7	.	TRBD1	CASSITGTAEQYF	TGTGCCAGCAGTATTACTGGGACAGCCGAGCAGTACTTC
TRBV27	TRBJ2-2	.	TRBD1	CASSSLRGQYTGELFF	TGTGCCAGCAGTTCACTCAGGGGGCAATACACCGGGGAGCTGTTTTTT
TRBV9	TRBJ2-1	.	.	CASSEEAELYNEQFF	TGTGCCAGCAGCGAAGAGGCGGAGCTTTACAATGAGCAGTTCTTC
TRBV7-2	TRBJ1-4	few	.	CASSQTRSANEKLFF	TGTGCCAGCAGCCAGACTCGGTCGGCTAATGAAAAACTGTTTTTT
TRBV12-3/TRBV12-4	TRBJ1-2	.	.	CASSLRRGLGYTF	TGTGCCAGCAGTTTAAGGCGGGGACTTGGCTACACCTTC
TRBV4-1	TRBJ1-5	.	TRBD1	CASRQTTGGVQPQHF	TGCGCCAGCAGACAGACGACAGGGGGGGTTCAGCCCCAGCATTTT
TRBV30	TRBJ1-6	few	.	CAWRGQGRSNSPLHF	TGTGCCTGGAGGGGGCAGGGAAGATCCAATTCACCCCTCCACTTT
TRBV9	TRBJ2-1	.	TRBD2	CASSVRRDYDNEQFF	TGTGCCAGCAGCGTACGCCGGGACTACGATAATGAGCAGTTCTTC
TRBV24-1	TRBJ2-2	.	.	CATPGPTTSNTGELFF	TGTGCCACCCCTGGCCCCACAACCTCGAACACCGGGGAGCTGTTTTTT
TRBV7-9	TRBJ2-6	.	.	CASSPRQASLESGANVLTF	TGTGCCAGCAGCCCTCGACAAGCTTCTCTGGAATCTGGGGCCAACGTCCTGACTTTC
TRBV19	TRBJ2-1	.	TRBD2	CASTLAGSYNEQFF	TGTGCCAGTACCTTAGCGGGCTCCTACAATGAGCAGTTCTTC
TRBV9	TRBJ1-4	.	TRBD1	CASSPGDSRGEKLFF	TGTGCCAGCAGCCCCGGGGACAGCAGGGGGGAAAAACTGTTTTTT
TRBV9	TRBJ2-2	once	TRBD2	CASSDGLAGSRGGGELFF	TGTGCCAGCAGCGACGGACTAGCGGGTTCCCGAGGGGGCGGGGAGCTGTTTTTT
TRBV7-6	TRBJ2-1	.	TRBD2	CASSLFGSGSDLVGYEQFF	TGTGCCAGCAGCTTATTTGGTAGCGGGAGTGACTTGGTTGGGTATGAGCAGTTCTTC
TRBV19	TRBJ2-1	.	.	CASSIVQRNEQFF	TGTGCCAGTAGTATAGTGCAGCGGAATGAGCAGTTCTTC
TRBV10-3	TRBJ1-2	.	TRBD1	CAISKRTGDANYGYTF	TGTGCCATCAGTAAACGGACAGGCGACGCTAACTATGGCTACACCTTC
TRBV11-2	TRBJ2-7	once	.	CASSPLLASSSYEQYF	TGTGCCAGCAGCCCCTTGTTAGCGTCGAGCTCCTACGAGCAGTACTTC
TRBV25-1	TRBJ2-7	once	TRBD1	CASSEYRTGPTYEQYF	TGTGCCAGCAGTGAATATCGGACAGGGCCGACCTACGAGCAGTACTTC
TRBV28	TRBJ2-7	once	TRBD1	CASSGTGGGRYEQYF	TGTGCCAGCAGTGGGACAGGGGGCGGACGGTACGAGCAGTACTTC
TRBV7-9	TRBJ2-7	.	TRBD2	CASSAGLAVGQYF	TGTGCCAGCAGCGCCGGACTAGCCGTTGGGCAGTACTTC
TRBV4-2	TRBJ1-4	.	TRBD1	CASSPGTGDTNEKLFF	TGTGCCAGCAGCCCGGGGACAGGCGACACTAATGAAAAACTGTTTTTT
TRBV5-1	TRBJ2-5	.	TRBD1	CASSLDWGDRGYETQYF	TGCGCCAGCAGCTTAGATTGGGGTGACAGGGGATACGAGACCCAGTACTTC
TRBV25-1	TRBJ1-2	.	.	CASNSRDTVYGYTF	TGTGCCAGTAACTCCCGGGACACAGTCTATGGCTACACCTTC
TRBV27	TRBJ2-7	.	TRBD2	CASSSVAGGLDYEQYF	TGTGCCAGCAGCTCTGTTGCGGGAGGCCTGGACTACGAGCAGTACTTC
TRBV20-1	TRBJ2-1	.	.	CSASRGGEQFF	TGCAGTGCTTCAAGGGGAGGTGAGCAGTTCTTC
TRBV6-4	TRBJ2-2	.	.	CASSVSLLNTGELFF	TGTGCCAGCAGTGTTTCACTACTTAACACCGGGGAGCTGTTTTTT
TRBV5-4	TRBJ2-1	.	TRBD2	CASSFLAGAYNEQFF	TGTGCCAGCAGCTTTCTAGCGGGTGCCTACAATGAGCAGTTCTTC
TRBV29-1	TRBJ1-1	.	.	CSVVETEAFF	TGCAGCGTTGTTGAGACTGAAGCTTTCTTT
TRBV5-4	TRBJ2-1	few	TRBD2	CASSLALAGVNEQFF	TGTGCCAGCAGCTTGGCGCTAGCGGGAGTTAATGAGCAGTTCTTC
TRBV27	TRBJ2-2	.	TRBD2	CASTKSGKDTGELFF	TGTGCCAGCACTAAAAGCGGGAAGGACACCGGGGAGCTGTTTTTT
TRBV6-5	TRBJ2-1	.	TRBD1	CASSKDRDGNEQFF	TGTGCCAGCAGTAAGGACAGGGATGGGAATGAGCAGTTCTTC
TRBV30	TRBJ1-2	.	.	CAWGGLGAHGYTF	TGTGCCTGGGGGGGTTTAGGGGCACATGGCTACACCTTC
TRBV10-2	TRBJ1-1	.	TRBD1	CASSVGQMNTEAFF	TGCGCCAGCAGTGTGGGACAGATGAACACTGAAGCTTTCTTT
TRBV7-2	TRBJ2-3	.	TRBD2	CASSLVVAAGGPGTDTQYF	TGTGCCAGCAGCTTAGTTGTTGCAGCGGGAGGGCCTGGGACAGATACGCAGTATTTT
TRBV27	TRBJ2-7	.	TRBD2	CATTRGTSGSREQYF	TGTGCCACCACCCGAGGGACTAGCGGGAGTCGCGAGCAGTACTTC
TRBV4-3	TRBJ2-2	.	.	CASSQEFRANTGELFF	TGCGCCAGCAGCCAAGAGTTCAGGGCGAACACCGGGGAGCTGTTTTTT
TRBV28	TRBJ1-2	.	.	CASSPRGQVYGYTF	TGTGCCAGCAGTCCCAGGGGCCAGGTGTATGGCTACACCTTC
TRBV28	TRBJ1-3	.	.	CASSPHRGGSGNTIYF	TGTGCCAGCAGTCCCCACAGAGGAGGCTCTGGAAACACCATATATTTT
TRBV19	TRBJ1-5	.	TRBD1	CASSVPGQLNQPQHF	TGTGCCAGTAGTGTGCCGGGACAGCTTAATCAGCCCCAGCATTTT
TRBV19	TRBJ2-7	once	TRBD1	CASSPPGQQYYEQYF	TGTGCCAGTAGTCCTCCGGGACAGCAATACTACGAGCAGTACTTC
TRBV29-1	TRBJ1-2	.	TRBD1	CSVEGTANYGYTF	TGCAGCGTGGAAGGGACAGCGAACTATGGCTACACCTTC
TRBV6-4	TRBJ1-1	.	.	CASSETGQGGAEAFF	TGTGCCAGCAGTGAAACGGGCCAGGGAGGGGCTGAAGCTTTCTTT
TRBV3-1/TRBV3-2	TRBJ2-2	.	TRBD1	CASSYGQGFGVTGELFF	TGTGCCAGCAGCTACGGACAGGGTTTTGGGGTCACCGGGGAGCTGTTTTTT